Listed here are 20 T cell receptor beta chains from one sample, sequenced in a study of blood T cell repertoires in COVID-19. Sequenced by immunoSEQ multiplex PCR; TCRdb stores in-frame clones only, minus some. The data show approximately 70,000 clones, 70% to 90% seen once. The sequenced sample consisted of peripheral blood. These TCRs come from a woman in her fifties or sixties with COVID-19, enrolled during active disease.

This sequence joins TRBV18 and TRBJ1-6; 7 nucleotides align to TRBD1. With 4 bases clipped from V and 7 bases from J, the junction kept 10 bases outside the gene matches. This CDR3 is built from 16 residues. Germline V CDR1 and CDR2: KGHSH, LQKENI. The CDR3 DNA follows: TGTGCCAGCTCACTTCGTACAGGGGAGCCGAATTCACCCCTCCACTTT. Protein sequence: CASSLRTGEPNSPLHF. Variable domain in full (rest from reference TRBV18 and TRBJ1-6): NAGVMQNPRHLVRRRGQEARLRCSPMKGHSHVYWYRQLPEEGLKFMVYLQKENIIDESGMPKERFSAEFPKEGPSILRIQQVVRGDSAAYFCASSLRTGEPNSPLHFGNGTRLTVT.

The chain recombines TRBV18 with TRBJ2-3; 7 bases are shared with TRBD1. This CDR3 has 16 residues. The V gene end was trimmed by 6 bases and the J gene end by 0 bases; junction bases not matched to a gene: 9. Looked up from germline, CDR1 is KGHSH and CDR2 is LQKENI. CDR3 protein: CASSTVTGASTDTQYF. The CDR3 nucleotides read TGTGCCAGCTCCACCGTAACAGGGGCCAGCACAGATACGCAGTATTTT.

V and J are TRBV10-3 and TRBJ1-1; 8 bases line up with TRBD1. The V gene end was trimmed by 6 bases and the J gene end by 1 base; junction bases not matched to a gene: 7. Germline V lookup: CDR1 ENHRY, CDR2 SYGVKD. The CDR3 has 15 residues. In nucleotides, the CDR3 is TGTGCCATCAGGGGGGGACAGGCGACGAACACTGAAGCTTTCTTT. This translates into CAIRGGQATNTEAFF.

A word on this clone: Other DNA sequences in the same sample also yield this CDR3. This chain joins TRBV30 and TRBJ1-6, with 8 bases lining up with TRBD1. CDR1 GTSNPN and CDR2 SVGIG come from the germline V gene (reference sequence). With V trimmed by 1 base and J by 10 bases, 6 bases remained unmatched. This CDR3 comprises 14 residues. The CDR3 DNA sequence: TGTGCCTGGAGTGCCGGGACAGGAGACTCACCCCTCCACTTT. The encoded protein is CAWSAGTGDSPLHF.

Of note for this clone: The junction does not match germline at one end; this may be a read error. The rearrangement uses TRBV7-7 and TRBJ2-1; 13 nucleotides match TRBD2. The CDR3 length is 15 residues. Germline CDR1 SSHAT, CDR2 FNYEAQ (reference sequence). The CDR3 sequence: CASSSGLAGVNEQFF. The CDR3 nucleotides are TGTGCTAGCAGTTCAGGACTAGCGGGAGTAAATGAGCAGTTCTTC.

The CDR3 loop is CAWSVLSGLTEAFF. The CDR3 DNA follows: TGTGCCTGGAGTGTACTCTCAGGGCTCACTGAAGCTTTCTTT. The chain has TRBV30 and TRBJ1-1; tentative D call: TRBD1 (5 bases). The germline V and J ends were trimmed by 0 bases and 4 bases, with 12 bases remaining between them. This CDR3 region has 14 residues. Looked up from germline, CDR1 is GTSNPN and CDR2 is SVGIG (reference sequence).

A few counts support this clone. The genes are TRBV16 and TRBJ2-3, with a weak D call TRBD2 (6 bases). Trimming pared 4 bases from V and 4 bases from J, leaving 9 bases between. This CDR3 has 13 residues. The germline gives CDR1 KGHSY, CDR2 FQNENV. The CDR3 loop reads CASSPRESDTQYF. The DNA for the CDR3 is TGTGCCAGCAGCCCCCGGGAGTCAGATACGCAGTATTTT.

This clone was seen a single time. The chain has TRBV5-4 and TRBJ2-5; weak D call: TRBD2 (5 bases). Germline V gene data show CDR1 as SGHNT and CDR2 as YYREEE (reference sequence). The V gene lost 5 bases and the J gene lost 5 bases, with 10 bases spanning the gap. This CDR3 region has 12 residues. Here the CDR3 reads CASRRPGETQYF. Written as DNA, the CDR3 is TGTGCCAGCAGAAGGCCGGGGGAGACCCAGTACTTC.

This sequence joins TRBV5-4 and TRBJ2-7; 9 nucleotides align to TRBD1. After removal of 4 bases from V and 1 base from J, the junction contained 3 bases not matched to a gene. This CDR3 is built from 14 residues. The germline gives CDR1 SGHNT, CDR2 YYREEE (reference sequence). CDR3 sequence: CASSRDRASYEQYF. The CDR3 DNA reads as TGTGCCAGCAGCCGGGACAGGGCGTCCTACGAGCAGTACTTC.

This clone occurred a few times. J is TRBJ1-5 and V is TRBV29-1, with D unclear. From germline, CDR1 is SQVTM and CDR2 ANQGSEA. Trimming pared 4 bases from V and 0 bases from J, leaving 4 bases between. The CDR3 totals 12 residues. The CDR3 sequence: CSVGNSNQPQHF. The DNA for the CDR3 is TGCAGCGTTGGTAATAGCAATCAGCCCCAGCATTTT.

This clone has a single count. The chain combines TRBV6-2 or TRBV6-3 with TRBJ2-7; D is possibly TRBD1 (5 bases). Per the germline V gene, CDR1 is MNHEY and CDR2 is SVGEGT. The V end was cut by 6 bases, the J end by 5 bases, with 14 bases between. The CDR3 consists of 13 residues. CDR3 bases: TGTGCCAGCAGCCGCGGACATCGCGACGAGCAGTACTTC. Amino acids: CASSRGHRDEQYF.

The rearrangement joins TRBV10-2 to TRBJ1-6; D unresolved. V was cut by 7 bases and J by 9 bases, with 13 bases left in between. This CDR3 region has 13 residues. In germline, CDR1 is WSHSY, CDR2 SAAADI. As DNA, the CDR3 is TGCGCCAGCACGGGGTGGGGAGGTTCACCCCTCCACTTT. Encoded protein: CASTGWGGSPLHF.

This chain uses TRBV6-5 with TRBJ2-3, with TRBD1 as a possible D gene (6 bases). The V gene's germline CDR1 is MNHEY and CDR2 SVGAGI. Trimming took 6 bases from V and 2 from J, leaving 15 bases between them. There are 15 residues in the CDR3. Here the CDR3 DNA reads TGTGCCAGCAGATCCCCACAGGGCCCCACAGATACGCAGTATTTT. This encodes CASRSPQGPTDTQYF.

The chain uses TRBV13 and TRBJ2-1; 8 bases agree with TRBD2. Trimming took 1 base from V and 8 from J; bases not matched to a gene: 7. Germline assignment: CDR1 PRHDT and CDR2 FYEKMQ (reference sequence). This CDR3 comprises 15 residues. CDR3 coding DNA: TGTGCCAGCAGCTTAGTAGGACTAGCTCTGGATGAGCAGTTCTTC. Amino acids: CASSLVGLALDEQFF.

This chain joins TRBV19 and TRBJ2-7; 9 bases line up with TRBD1. Germline CDR1 and CDR2: LNHDA and SQIVND (reference sequence). The CDR3 is 13 residues long. The V segment lost 7 bases and the J segment 3 bases; nucleotides outside the gene matches: 4. The CDR3, as DNA: TGTGCCAGTACACAGGGGGCAGGCTACGAGCAGTACTTC. Translation gives CASTQGAGYEQYF.

This clone was detected once. The gene calls are TRBV6-5 and TRBJ2-7; D ambiguous. The V gene lost 8 bases and the J gene lost 3 bases, with 8 bases spanning the gap. The CDR3 is made up of 11 amino acids. The germline V gene has CDR1 MNHEY and CDR2 SVGAGI. The CDR3 region is CASYQVYEQYF. CDR3 DNA: TGTGCCAGCTACCAGGTCTACGAGCAGTACTTC.

This chain connects TRBV19 to TRBJ2-2; 11 nucleotides align to TRBD2. The V segment lost 7 bases and the J segment 0 bases; nucleotides outside the gene matches: 4. Per germline, CDR1 LNHDA and CDR2 SQIVND (reference sequence). This CDR3 has 16 amino acids. CDR3 DNA: TGTGCCAGTAACACGGGACTAGCGGCGAACACCGGGGAGCTGTTTTTT. Translated, it gives CASNTGLAANTGELFF.

The chain links TRBV30 to TRBJ2-2; unclear D gene. The CDR3 runs 14 residues. The germline V and J ends were trimmed by 5 bases and 4 bases, with 14 bases remaining between them. Germline CDR1 GTSNPN, CDR2 SVGIG (reference sequence). The CDR3 loop is CAWYRLGPTGELFF. The CDR3 DNA follows: TGTGCCTGGTATCGGCTAGGCCCCACCGGGGAGCTGTTTTTT.

The chain uses TRBV15 and TRBJ2-7; TRBD2 is a possible D gene (6 bases). The germline V gene encodes CDR1 LNHNV and CDR2 YYDKDF (reference sequence). The CDR3 has 14 amino acids. The V end lost 0 bases, the J end lost 6 bases, and 12 bases lay between the germline ends. The CDR3 DNA reads TGTGCCACCAGCAGAGATTTGGGGGGTAGCGAGCAGTACTTC. Translated, it gives CATSRDLGGSEQYF.

The count of this clone is one. V and J are TRBV28 and TRBJ1-6; the D is unclear. The CDR3 runs to 14 residues. Trimming shortened V by 7 bases and J by 10 bases, and 17 bases separated the two germline ends. Germline-derived CDR1 and CDR2 are MDHEN and SYDVKM. The CDR3 DNA reads TGTGCCAGCACCCTGCCTGGCAATGGCTCACCCCTCCACTTT. As protein: CASTLPGNGSPLHF.